This T cell receptor beta chain was recovered during a study of metastatic and nonmetastatic thyroid tumors (dated by TCRdb to 2020 to 2021). Broadly, across the study: The researchers compared repertoires between peripheral blood samples and tumor or nodule tissue samples from patients with malignant or benign thyroid disease. Results the study describes overall, beyond this receptor: In both blood and tumor samples, malignant tumors were reported to have significantly higher TCR beta diversity than benign nodules.

V drops 3 bases and J drops 7 bases, leaving 7 bases in between. From the cysteine up to the phenylalanine, the CDR3 has a length of 13 residues. The DNA shown is the 39-base CDR3, in frame from base 1. CDR1 is given as MNHEY and CDR2 as SMNVEV, both from the germline V gene (reference sequence). None of the patients had been given any treatment before thyroid surgery. Patient clinical samples collected from about 2011 to 2019 were retrospectively analysed using T-cell receptor beta sequencing. As regards this clone: No antigen is known for it. It has no much larger one-base neighbor in the sample; base qualities were not kept.

Libraries came from PCR. The sequencing machine was an Illumina HiSeq 4000. High-throughput sequencing was used to profile the CDR3 region of the TCR beta-chain in every patient. The paper's processing steps were these. CDR3 differences across clinicopathological groups were used to build a classifier for discriminating distant-metastatic papillary thyroid cancer patients. Repertoire diversity was assessed with the Shannon index, and tumor-blood repertoire similarity with the Morisita-Horn index. Using fastp trimming at Q25 and MiXCR clonotype assembly, TCRdb reanalyzed the public sequencing data and kept in-frame beta chains. The V and J calls here are based on TCRdb, not the publication. This sample gives roughly 14,000 clones in total; approximately 32% of them show up just once. 7.3% of the sample lies in the top ten.

Rearrangement joined TRBV27 to TRBJ1-6; the D gene cannot be named for sure. Sequenced material: tumor tissue. This sequence originates from a female donor with papillary thyroid cancer or a benign thyroid nodule (not recorded which). Some clones in this sample may be carry-over from other donors' samples. The nucleotides are TGTGCCAGCAGTTTCAACATGAATTCACCCCTCCACTTT. Translation gives CASSFNMNSPLHF.